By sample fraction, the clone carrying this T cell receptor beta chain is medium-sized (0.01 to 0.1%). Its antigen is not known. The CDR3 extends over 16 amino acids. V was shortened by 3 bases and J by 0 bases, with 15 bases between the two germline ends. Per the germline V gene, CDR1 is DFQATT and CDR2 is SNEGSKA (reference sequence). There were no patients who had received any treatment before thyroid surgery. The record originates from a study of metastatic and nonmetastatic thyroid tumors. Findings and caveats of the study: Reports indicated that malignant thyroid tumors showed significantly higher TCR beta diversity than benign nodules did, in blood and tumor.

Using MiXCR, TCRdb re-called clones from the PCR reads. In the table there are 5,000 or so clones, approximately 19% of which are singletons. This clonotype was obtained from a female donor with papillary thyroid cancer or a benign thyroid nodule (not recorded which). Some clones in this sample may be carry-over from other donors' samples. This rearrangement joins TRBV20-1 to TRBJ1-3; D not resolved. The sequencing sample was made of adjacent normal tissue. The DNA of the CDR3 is TGCAGTGCTAGCCCGCGCAGGCAGGACTCTGGAAACACCATATATTTT. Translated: CSASPRRQDSGNTIYF.